This T cell receptor (beta chain) was documented in a study of T-cell reconstitution after alpha-beta-depleted transplantation in children. Preparing the TCRbeta library involved the use of unique molecular identifiers. TCRdb re-derived calls from the PCR reads in MiXCR, one entry per CDR3 protein. The table includes around 440,000 distinct CDR3 sequences, 15% to 20% detected once. Study conclusions and caveats: In some patients, recipient T cells and intrathymic progenitors surviving conditioning explained high day-60 diversity. In patients about two months after transplant, alpha-beta T cells reportedly arose from several hundred expanded graft clones. Once a year had passed after transplant, T-cell counts and diversity came mostly from newly produced T cells.

To note about this clonotype: Its antigen remains unknown.

With 6 bases removed from V and 4 bases from J, the gap between germline ends came to 12 bases. The CDR3 length is 13 residues. Germline loops: CDR1 DFQATT, CDR2 SNEGSKA (reference sequence). The material sequenced was PBMCs, mostly from graft donor cells, taken 360 days after TCRalphabeta/CD19-depleted stem cell transplant. The chain has TRBV20-1 and TRBJ1-4; D may be TRBD1 (6 bases). The sequence derives from a boy in the first two years of life who had a stem cell transplant for Wiskott-Aldrich syndrome, so the T cells may come from the graft donor. CDR3 bases: TGCAGTGCCAATACAGGGCTTAATGAAAAACTGTTTTTT. Encoded protein: CSANTGLNEKLFF.